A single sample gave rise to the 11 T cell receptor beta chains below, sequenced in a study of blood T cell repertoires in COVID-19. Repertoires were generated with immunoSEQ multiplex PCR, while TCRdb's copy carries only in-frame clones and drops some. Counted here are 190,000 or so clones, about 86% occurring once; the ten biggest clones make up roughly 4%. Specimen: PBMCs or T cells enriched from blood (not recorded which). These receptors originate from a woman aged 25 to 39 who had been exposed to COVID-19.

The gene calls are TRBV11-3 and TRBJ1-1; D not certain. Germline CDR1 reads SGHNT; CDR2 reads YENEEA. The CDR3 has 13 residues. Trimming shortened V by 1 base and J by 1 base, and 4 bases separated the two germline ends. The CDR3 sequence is CASSLGGNTEAFF. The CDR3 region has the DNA TGTGCCAGCAGCTTAGGAGGGAACACTGAAGCTTTCTTT.

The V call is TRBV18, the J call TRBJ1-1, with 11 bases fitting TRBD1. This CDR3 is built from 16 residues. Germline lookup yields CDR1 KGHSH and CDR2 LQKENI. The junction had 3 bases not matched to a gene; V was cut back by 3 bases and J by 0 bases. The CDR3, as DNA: TGTGCCAGCTCACCGGGACAGGGGGAAATGAACACTGAAGCTTTCTTT. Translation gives CASSPGQGEMNTEAFF.

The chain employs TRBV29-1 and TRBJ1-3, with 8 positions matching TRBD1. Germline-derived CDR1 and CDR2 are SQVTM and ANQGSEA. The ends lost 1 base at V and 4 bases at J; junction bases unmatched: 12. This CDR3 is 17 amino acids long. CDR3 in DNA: TGCAGCGTTGAAGCCCTCGAGACAGGGGCGCCGGGAAACACCATATATTTT. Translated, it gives CSVEALETGAPGNTIYF.

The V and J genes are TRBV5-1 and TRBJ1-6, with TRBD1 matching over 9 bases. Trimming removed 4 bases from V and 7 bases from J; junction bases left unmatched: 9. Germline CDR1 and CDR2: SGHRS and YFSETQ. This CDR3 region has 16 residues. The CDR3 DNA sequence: TGCGCCAGCAGCCCGAGAAACGACAGGGGGAATTCACCCCTCCACTTT. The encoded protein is CASSPRNDRGNSPLHF.

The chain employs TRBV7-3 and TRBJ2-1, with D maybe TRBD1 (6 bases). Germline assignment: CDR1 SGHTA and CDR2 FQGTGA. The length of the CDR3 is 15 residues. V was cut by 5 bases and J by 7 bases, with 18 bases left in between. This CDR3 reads CASSPQAGTINEQFF. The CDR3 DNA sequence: TGTGCCAGCAGCCCCCAAGCCGGGACAATAAATGAGCAGTTCTTC.

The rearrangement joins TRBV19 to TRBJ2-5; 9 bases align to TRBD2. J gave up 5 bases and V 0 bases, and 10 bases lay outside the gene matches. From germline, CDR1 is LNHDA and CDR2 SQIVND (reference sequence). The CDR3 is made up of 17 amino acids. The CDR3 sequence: CASSIDRSGGSAETQYF. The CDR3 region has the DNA TGTGCCAGTAGTATAGATCGGAGCGGGGGGTCAGCGGAGACCCAGTACTTC.

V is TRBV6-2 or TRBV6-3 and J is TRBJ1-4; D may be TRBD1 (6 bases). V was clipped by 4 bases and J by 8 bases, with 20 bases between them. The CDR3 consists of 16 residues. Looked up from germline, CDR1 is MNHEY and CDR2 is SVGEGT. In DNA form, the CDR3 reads TGTGCCAGCAGTTCCGGAATGGGGGGGGCCGGGGAAAAACTGTTTTTT. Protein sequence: CASSSGMGGAGEKLFF.

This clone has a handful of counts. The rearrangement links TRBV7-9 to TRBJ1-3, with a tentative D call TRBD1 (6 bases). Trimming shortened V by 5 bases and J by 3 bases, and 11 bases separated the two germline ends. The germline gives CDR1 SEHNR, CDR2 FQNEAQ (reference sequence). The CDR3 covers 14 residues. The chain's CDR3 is CASSDWTVGNTIYF. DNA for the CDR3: TGTGCCAGCAGCGATTGGACAGTTGGAAACACCATATATTTT. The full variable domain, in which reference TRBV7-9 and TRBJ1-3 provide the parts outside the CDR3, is DTGVSQNPRHKITKRGQNVTFRCDPISEHNRLYWYRQTLGQGPEFLTYFQNEAQLEKSRLLSDRFSAERPKGSFSTLEIQRTEQGDSAMYLCASSDWTVGNTIYFGEGSWLTVV.

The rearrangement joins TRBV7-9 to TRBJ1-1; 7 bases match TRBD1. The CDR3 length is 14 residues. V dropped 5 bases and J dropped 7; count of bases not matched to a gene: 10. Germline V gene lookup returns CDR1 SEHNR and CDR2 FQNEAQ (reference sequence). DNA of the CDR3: TGTGCCAGCAGCCTTAGCGACAGGGCTGGTGAAGCTTTCTTT. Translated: CASSLSDRAGEAFF.

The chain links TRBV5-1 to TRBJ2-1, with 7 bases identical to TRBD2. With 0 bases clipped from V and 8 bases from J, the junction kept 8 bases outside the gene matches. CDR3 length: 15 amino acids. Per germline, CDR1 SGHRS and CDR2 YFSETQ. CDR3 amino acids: CASSLGRGGVDEQFF. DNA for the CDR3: TGCGCCAGCAGCTTGGGCCGGGGAGGGGTGGATGAGCAGTTCTTC.

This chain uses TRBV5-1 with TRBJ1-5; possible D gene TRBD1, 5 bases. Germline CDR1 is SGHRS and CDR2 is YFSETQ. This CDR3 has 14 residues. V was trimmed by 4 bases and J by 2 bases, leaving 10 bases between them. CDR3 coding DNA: TGCGCCAGCAGCCTTGTAGGGGGCAATCAGCCCCAGCATTTT. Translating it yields CASSLVGGNQPQHF.